These 26 T cell receptor beta chains originate from one sample sequenced in a study of blood T cell repertoires in COVID-19. The method was immunoSEQ multiplex PCR; TCRdb's version includes in-frame clones alone and lacks a portion of them. This sample yields approximately 290,000 clones, of which approximately 85% are seen a single time; around 1% belongs to the top ten. The specimen sequenced was peripheral blood. Every receptor here comes from a human donor with COVID-19, enrolled during active disease. The donor label of this sample is uncertain.

The V and J genes are TRBV5-8 and TRBJ2-5; D perhaps matches TRBD2 (5 bases). V shed 2 bases and J shed 1 base, with 9 bases lying between them. The germline CDR1 and CDR2 sequences are SGHTS and YDEGEE. This CDR3 comprises 14 residues. The CDR3 here is CASSLRAVQETQYF. The CDR3 DNA reads TGTGCCAGCAGCTTACGAGCGGTCCAAGAGACCCAGTACTTC.

The chain links TRBV18 to TRBJ2-7, with a tentative D call TRBD1 (7 bases). V was shortened by 1 base and J by 2 bases, with 12 bases between the two germline ends. CDR3 size: 15 residues. The V gene's germline CDR1 is KGHSH and CDR2 LQKENI. The CDR3 loop reads CASSPLEGATYEQYF. The CDR3 DNA sequence: TGTGCCAGCTCACCACTGGAGGGGGCGACCTACGAGCAGTACTTC.

The chain links TRBV6-5 to TRBJ2-4; a weak D match, TRBD1 (5 bases). V was trimmed by 0 bases and J by 11 bases, leaving 17 bases between them. The CDR3 is 15 residues long. Germline V lookup: CDR1 MNHEY, CDR2 SVGAGI. CDR3 DNA sequence: TGTGCCAGCAGTTACTCGATTGGAGCAGGGTTCCTTCAGTACTTC. It codes for CASSYSIGAGFLQYF.

The chain joins TRBV4-2 to TRBJ1-2, with D unresolved. Germline V CDR1 and CDR2: LGHNA, YNFKEQ. The CDR3 extends over 14 amino acids. Trimming cost V 4 bases and J 6 bases, with 15 bases left between them. In nucleotides, the CDR3 is TGTGCCAGCAGCCCCGTCGAACGGGGAGATGGCTACACCTTC. Its protein is CASSPVERGDGYTF.

J is TRBJ1-4 and V is TRBV7-2; possibly TRBD1 for D (5 bases). The length of the CDR3 is 15 residues. Germline-derived CDR1 and CDR2 are SGHTA and FQGNSA. V lost 5 bases, J lost 7 bases, and 17 bases lay in between. CDR3 DNA sequence: TGTGCCAGCAGCCCCCGGGGGGGACGTACTGAAAAACTGTTTTTT. This encodes CASSPRGGRTEKLFF. The variable domain in full, with the rest retrieved from reference TRBV7-2 and TRBJ1-4, is GAGVSQSPSNKVTEKGKDVELRCDPISGHTALYWYRQSLGQGLEFLIYFQGNSAPDKSGLPSDRFSAERTGGSVSTLTIQRTQQEDSAVYLCASSPRGGRTEKLFFGSGTQLSVL.

The V gene is TRBV9, the J gene TRBJ2-5, with a possible D match to TRBD2 (6 bases). Trimming pared 2 bases from V and 4 bases from J, leaving 12 bases between. Germline values: CDR1 SGDLS, CDR2 YYNGEE. The CDR3 length is 14 residues. CDR3 nucleotides: TGTGCCAGCAGCGTGGAGGGGAGCAGAGAGACCCAGTACTTC. Its protein product is CASSVEGSRETQYF.

The chain combines TRBV5-1 with TRBJ1-3; 11 nucleotides align to TRBD1. This CDR3 has 15 amino acids. Germline values: CDR1 SGHRS, CDR2 YFSETQ. V lost 0 bases and J lost 9; bases outside the gene matches: 5. The CDR3 coding sequence is TGCGCCAGCAGCTTGGGGGACAGGGGGATCTCCACCATATATTTT. This sequence encodes CASSLGDRGISTIYF.

The J gene is TRBJ1-5, the V gene TRBV10-3; D unclear. V lost 4 bases and J lost 1, with 17 bases in between. The CDR3 runs 17 residues. CDR1 is ENHRY, CDR2 SYGVKD, per germline. The CDR3 DNA sequence: TGTGCCATCAGTGCGATTGAGACCGGAGGGAGCAATCAGCCCCAGCATTTT. The encoded protein is CAISAIETGGSNQPQHF.

This clone appeared a single time. The chain couples TRBV11-3 to TRBJ2-3, with D hard to call. The CDR3 totals 16 residues. The V gene's germline CDR1 is SGHNT and CDR2 YENEEA. Trimming pared 2 bases from V and 0 bases from J, leaving 12 bases between. CDR3 sequence (DNA): TGTGCCAGCAGCTTAACTACCTCCGCAAGCACAGATACGCAGTATTTT. It yields the protein CASSLTTSASTDTQYF.

The V and J genes are TRBV27 and TRBJ1-5, with 8 bases identical to TRBD1. This CDR3 is 19 amino acids long. Germline V gives CDR1 MNHEY, CDR2 SMNVEV (reference sequence). V lost 8 bases and J lost 0; bases outside the gene matches: 18. In nucleotides, the CDR3 is TGTGCCAGCCCTGGCTGCAAACCGGGACAGGCGTTTAGCAATCAGCCCCAGCATTTT. Translation gives CASPGCKPGQAFSNQPQHF.

V usage is TRBV6-5 and J usage is TRBJ2-3, with D maybe TRBD2 (6 bases). Trimming cost V 5 bases and J 4 bases, with 16 bases left between them. The CDR3 has 15 amino acids. In germline, CDR1 is MNHEY, CDR2 SVGAGI. The CDR3 DNA reads TGTGCCAGCAGTCGAAGGCCGGGACTTTCAGATACGCAGTATTTT. Its protein product is CASSRRPGLSDTQYF.

The chain carries TRBV4-1 and TRBJ1-4, with D hard to call. The CDR3 contains 15 residues. The V gene lost 0 bases and the J gene lost 5 bases, with 10 bases spanning the gap. Germline CDR1 and CDR2: MGHRA and YSYEKL. DNA for the CDR3: TGCGCCAGCAGCCAAGACAAGGCTAGCAATGAAAAACTGTTTTTT. It specifies CASSQDKASNEKLFF.

This sequence joins TRBV2 and TRBJ2-2, with TRBD1 identical over 7 bases. This CDR3 is built from 15 residues. V lost 4 bases and J lost 5; bases outside the gene matches: 7. The germline V gene has CDR1 SNHLY and CDR2 FYNNEI. The CDR3 DNA sequence: TGTGCCAGCAGTGGGGTGGACAGGTTAACCGGGGAGCTGTTTTTT. Protein product: CASSGVDRLTGELFF.

The chain recombines TRBV19 with TRBJ2-1, with 13 nucleotides matching TRBD2. The germline CDR1 and CDR2 sequences are LNHDA and SQIVND (reference sequence). The J segment lost 7 bases and the V segment lost 8 bases, leaving 11 bases of the junction unmatched. There are 16 residues in the CDR3. DNA for the CDR3: TGTGCCAGTCTCGGACTAGCGGGAGCCGGGGGAAATGAGCAGTTCTTC. Encoded protein: CASLGLAGAGGNEQFF.

This chain links TRBV3-1 (or the pseudogene TRBV3-2) with TRBJ1-5; tentative D call: TRBD1 (5 bases). Germline assignment: CDR1 LGHDT and CDR2 YNNKEL (reference sequence). Trimming stripped 0 bases from V and 6 bases from J, with 12 bases between. The CDR3 loop spans 15 amino acids. The CDR3 nucleotides read TGTGCCAGCAGCCAAGAGGCAGGAAGGGGTCAGCCCCAGCATTTT. It is translated as CASSQEAGRGQPQHF.

This chain uses TRBV6-1 with TRBJ2-6; 7 bases agree with TRBD1. Germline loops: CDR1 MNHNS, CDR2 SASEGT. The CDR3 is 21 amino acids. J was trimmed by 8 bases and V by 2 bases; bases with no gene match: 24. Here the CDR3 reads CASSERLPGTEAGGAPNVLTF. The CDR3 coding sequence is TGTGCCAGCAGTGAAAGGCTCCCCGGGACAGAAGCTGGGGGTGCTCCCAACGTCCTGACTTTC.

Points on this clone: This same CDR3 is encoded by further DNA sequences in the sample. The gene calls are TRBV6-5 and TRBJ1-3, with unresolved D. V lost 6 bases and J 0 bases, leaving 9 bases between the germline ends. The CDR3 consists of 14 residues. Looked up from germline, CDR1 is MNHEY and CDR2 is SVGAGI. CDR3 DNA sequence: TGTGCCAGCAGAAGCGAGATCTCTGGAAACACCATATATTTT. Residues: CASRSEISGNTIYF.

The J gene is TRBJ1-2, the V gene TRBV7-6; D perhaps matches TRBD1 (6 bases). The CDR3 consists of 13 residues. The V and J ends lost 5 bases and 4 bases respectively, with 11 bases between them. Germline V lookup: CDR1 SGHVS, CDR2 FNYEAQ. CDR3 in amino acids: CASSVGGAYGYTF. The DNA for the CDR3 is TGTGCCAGCAGCGTAGGGGGAGCCTATGGCTACACCTTC.

This chain links TRBV7-9 with TRBJ1-4; D possibly corresponds to TRBD1 (5 bases). The germline gives CDR1 SEHNR, CDR2 FQNEAQ (reference sequence). The CDR3 consists of 17 residues. The germline V and J ends were trimmed by 7 bases and 0 bases, with 18 bases remaining between them. The DNA for the CDR3 is TGTGCCAGCAATCGGCCGCGAGGGACTCCAACTAATGAAAAACTGTTTTTT. Its translation: CASNRPRGTPTNEKLFF.

This chain connects TRBV9 to TRBJ1-2, with 7 bases matching TRBD1. The CDR3 has 14 residues. Losses at the gene ends were 4 bases for V and 2 bases for J; bases not matched to a gene: 5. Germline lookup yields CDR1 SGDLS and CDR2 YYNGEE. CDR3 region: CASSRTGRNYGYTF. DNA for the CDR3: TGTGCCAGCAGCAGGACAGGCCGAAACTATGGCTACACCTTC. The full variable domain, rest sourced from reference TRBV9 and TRBJ1-2, is DSGVTQTPKHLITATGQRVTLRCSPRSGDLSVYWYQQSLDQGLQFLIQYYNGEERAKGNILERFSAQQFPDLHSELNLSSLELGDSALYFCASSRTGRNYGYTFGSGTRLTVV.

This clone turned up a few times. V is TRBV5-1 and J is TRBJ2-7, with D possibly being TRBD2 (5 bases). CDR1 and CDR2 from the germline V gene are SGHRS and YFSETQ. V shed 1 base and J shed 4 bases, with 15 bases lying between them. The CDR3 is 15 amino acids. The CDR3 bases are TGCGCCAGCAGCTTGTTGGGAGAGGGAAGGTACGAGCAGTACTTC. This codes for CASSLLGEGRYEQYF.

The chain joins TRBV5-1 to TRBJ1-1; 10 bases match TRBD1. Unmatched junction bases numbered 7, after V lost 4 bases and J lost 1 base. The CDR3 is 16 residues long. Germline-derived CDR1 and CDR2 are SGHRS and YFSETQ. The CDR3 region is CASSSLRDRGNTEAFF. In DNA, the CDR3 is TGCGCCAGCAGCAGCCTCCGGGACAGGGGGAACACTGAAGCTTTCTTT.

V usage is TRBV19 and J usage is TRBJ2-1, with 11 bases matching TRBD2. The CDR3 extends over 15 amino acids. CDR1 is LNHDA, CDR2 SQIVND, per germline (reference sequence). The J segment lost 5 bases and the V segment lost 4 bases, leaving 4 bases of the junction unmatched. The CDR3 loop reads CASSTRLAGHNEQFF. DNA for the CDR3: TGTGCCAGTAGTACTAGACTAGCGGGGCACAATGAGCAGTTCTTC. Full variable domain (missing parts from reference TRBV19 and TRBJ2-1): DGGITQSPKYLFRKEGQNVTLSCEQNLNHDAMYWYRQDPGQGLRLIYYSQIVNDFQKGDIAEGYSVSREKKESFPLTVTSAQKNPTAFYLCASSTRLAGHNEQFFGPGTRLTVL.

The chain has TRBV2 and TRBJ2-1; 9 bases align to TRBD1. CDR3 length equals 16 residues. Per germline, CDR1 SNHLY and CDR2 FYNNEI. V dropped 7 bases and J dropped 5; count of bases not matched to a gene: 12. The CDR3 loop is CASTIPTGTGNNEQFF. The CDR3 DNA sequence: TGTGCCAGCACCATACCGACCGGGACAGGGAACAATGAGCAGTTCTTC. Filled out from reference TRBV2 and TRBJ2-1, the complete variable domain reads EPEVTQTPSHQVTQMGQEVILRCVPISNHLYFYWYRQILGQKVEFLVSFYNNEISEKSEIFDDQFSVERPDGSNFTLKIRSTKLEDSAMYFCASTIPTGTGNNEQFFGPGTRLTVL.

This chain uses TRBV3-1 (or the pseudogene TRBV3-2) with TRBJ1-2, with D perhaps matching TRBD1 (6 bases). The CDR3 has 11 residues. V gave up 5 bases and J gave up 7 bases, with 8 bases separating them. Germline lookup yields CDR1 LGHDT and CDR2 YNNKEL (reference sequence). The CDR3 DNA sequence: TGTGCCAGCAGCACGACAGGTGGCTACACCTTC. Its translation is CASSTTGGYTF.

The chain carries TRBV5-1 and TRBJ1-1; 8 bases are a match to TRBD1. The CDR3 has 15 amino acids. CDR1 and CDR2 (germline): SGHRS, YFSETQ. V gave up 4 bases and J gave up 1 base; unmatched junction bases: 6. CDR3 in amino acids: CASSGQGSGNTEAFF. CDR3 nucleotide sequence: TGCGCCAGCAGCGGACAGGGAAGCGGGAACACTGAAGCTTTCTTT.